This TCR beta chain was identified in a study of blood T cell repertoires in COVID-19. Study summary: The origin of the acute and convalescent COVID-19 samples was the United States, Italy and Spain. PBMCs, B-cell-depleted T cells, or T cells provided the cDNA or gDNA that made up the material.

Per the study methods: Cell counts per sample came from amplifying reference gene primers. Data came from immunoSEQ multiplex PCR; TCRdb stores just in-frame clones and leaves some out. The V and J calls and clone size are taken from that table; D and trimming were inferred from the DNA. The sample shows about 210,000 clones, about 91% of them seen only once. The CDR3 has 15 residues. Germline V gene sequence: CDR1 LNHDA, CDR2 SQIVND (reference sequence). The ends were cut back, 3 bases at V and 5 bases at J, with 16 bases in the middle. Sequencing was done on a sample of peripheral blood. This receptor was taken from a man younger than 40 with acute or convalescent COVID-19. The gene calls are TRBV19 and TRBJ1-2, with D possibly matching TRBD1 (6 bases). For the CDR3, the DNA is TGTGCCAGTAGTATCTACAGGGCAGCGCTGTATGGCTACACCTTC. Translation gives CASSIYRAALYGYTF.